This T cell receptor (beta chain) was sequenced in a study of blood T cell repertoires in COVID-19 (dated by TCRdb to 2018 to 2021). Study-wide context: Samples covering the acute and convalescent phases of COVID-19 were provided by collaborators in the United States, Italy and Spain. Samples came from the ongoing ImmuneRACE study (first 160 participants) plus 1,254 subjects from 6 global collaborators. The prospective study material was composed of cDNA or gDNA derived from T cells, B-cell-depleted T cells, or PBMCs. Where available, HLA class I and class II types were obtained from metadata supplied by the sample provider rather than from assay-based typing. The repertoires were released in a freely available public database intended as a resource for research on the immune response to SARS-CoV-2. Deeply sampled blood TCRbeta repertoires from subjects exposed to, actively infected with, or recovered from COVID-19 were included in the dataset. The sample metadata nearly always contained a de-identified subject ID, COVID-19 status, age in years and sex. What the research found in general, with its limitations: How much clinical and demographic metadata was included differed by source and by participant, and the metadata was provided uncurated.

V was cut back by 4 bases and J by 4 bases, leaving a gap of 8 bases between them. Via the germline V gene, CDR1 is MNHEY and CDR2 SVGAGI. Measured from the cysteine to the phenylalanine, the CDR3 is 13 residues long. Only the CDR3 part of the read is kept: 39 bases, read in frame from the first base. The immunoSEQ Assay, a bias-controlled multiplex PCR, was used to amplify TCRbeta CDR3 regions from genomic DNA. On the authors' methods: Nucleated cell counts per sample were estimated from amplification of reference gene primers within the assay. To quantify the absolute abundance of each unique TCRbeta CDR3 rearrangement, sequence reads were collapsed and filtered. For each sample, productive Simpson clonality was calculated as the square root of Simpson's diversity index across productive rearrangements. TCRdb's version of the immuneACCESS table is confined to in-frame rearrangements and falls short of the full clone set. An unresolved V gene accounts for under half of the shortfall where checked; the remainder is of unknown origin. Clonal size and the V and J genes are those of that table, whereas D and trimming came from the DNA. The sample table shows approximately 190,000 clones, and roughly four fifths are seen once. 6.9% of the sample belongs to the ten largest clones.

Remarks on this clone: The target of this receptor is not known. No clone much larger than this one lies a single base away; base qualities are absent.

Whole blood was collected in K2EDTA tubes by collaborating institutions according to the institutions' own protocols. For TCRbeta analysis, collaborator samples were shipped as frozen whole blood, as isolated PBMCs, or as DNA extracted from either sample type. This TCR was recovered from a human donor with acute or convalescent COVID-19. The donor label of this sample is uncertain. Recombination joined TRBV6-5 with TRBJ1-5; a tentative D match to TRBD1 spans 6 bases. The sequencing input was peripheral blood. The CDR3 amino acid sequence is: CASSFDRNQPQHF. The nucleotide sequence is TGTGCCAGCAGTTTCGACAGGAATCAGCCCCAGCATTTT.